These 8 T cell receptor beta chains were sequenced from one sample in a study of blood T cell repertoires in COVID-19. Clones were read by immunoSEQ multiplex PCR, and TCRdb kept only the in-frame ones, dropping some. The repertoire holds roughly 270,000 clones, around 84% seen once, with roughly 2.6% in the top ten. Sequencing was performed on PBMCs or T cells enriched from blood (not recorded which). Source of these receptors: a woman aged 50 to 60 who had recovered from COVID-19.

The chain combines TRBV9 with TRBJ1-3; no reliable D call. The CDR3 has 14 residues. Germline V gene data show CDR1 as SGDLS and CDR2 as YYNGEE. V lost 1 base, J lost 2 bases, and 7 bases lay in between. CDR3 DNA sequence: TGTGCCAGCAGCGTAACCCGGGCTGGAAACACCATATATTTT. The encoded protein is CASSVTRAGNTIYF.

This clone was detected only once. The chain links TRBV19 to TRBJ1-1; 7 bases map to TRBD1. Per the germline V gene, CDR1 is LNHDA and CDR2 is SQIVND (reference sequence). This CDR3 has 16 amino acids. With V trimmed by 3 bases and J by 5 bases, 12 bases remained unmatched. CDR3: CASSIAPRQGGTEAFF. The DNA of the CDR3 is TGTGCCAGTAGTATCGCCCCACGACAGGGTGGGACTGAAGCTTTCTTT.

The V and J genes are TRBV7-9 and TRBJ2-3; 13 bases match TRBD2. The CDR3 runs 17 residues. CDR1 and CDR2 (germline): SEHNR, FQNEAQ (reference sequence). V was pared by 3 bases and J by 6 bases, with 9 bases of the junction left unmatched. CDR3 bases: TGTGCCAGCAGCTTCAAAACGGGACTAGCGGGACCTGATACGCAGTATTTT. Translation gives CASSFKTGLAGPDTQYF.

The CDR3 protein is CASSFNERGKRGNTEAFF. CDR3 in DNA: TGTGCCAGCAGCTTCAACGAGCGGGGGAAACGGGGGAACACTGAAGCTTTCTTT. The chain recombines TRBV7-2 with TRBJ1-1; a possible D gene is TRBD1 (5 bases). The V gene's germline CDR1 is SGHTA and CDR2 FQGNSA. The CDR3 loop spans 18 amino acids. V dropped 3 bases and J dropped 1 base, with 21 bases sitting between them.

This chain uses TRBV27 with TRBJ2-7, with D maybe TRBD1 (5 bases). Between the trimmed V and J ends, which lost 2 bases and 3 bases, there was a span of 14 bases. Per the germline V gene, CDR1 is MNHEY and CDR2 is SMNVEV (reference sequence). The CDR3 is made up of 15 amino acids. In DNA form, the CDR3 reads TGTGCCAGCAGTTTAAAAGGCCCAGGGTACTACGAGCAGTACTTC. Encoded protein: CASSLKGPGYYEQYF.

V gene TRBV3-1 (or the pseudogene TRBV3-2) combines with J gene TRBJ1-1, with unresolved D. The CDR3 contains 12 residues. Trimming shortened V by 4 bases and J by 11 bases, and 14 bases separated the two germline ends. Per the germline V gene, CDR1 is LGHDT and CDR2 is YNNKEL (reference sequence). This CDR3 reads CASSPFDGSAFF. DNA of the CDR3: TGTGCCAGCAGCCCCTTTGATGGGAGCGCTTTCTTT.

The V and J genes are TRBV18 and TRBJ2-2; weak D call: TRBD1 (6 bases). CDR3 length: 16 residues. In germline, CDR1 is KGHSH, CDR2 LQKENI. Trimming took 3 bases from V and 4 from J, leaving 15 bases between them. CDR3 in amino acids: CASSPPYRDGTGELFF. CDR3 DNA: TGTGCCAGCTCACCCCCCTACAGGGACGGCACCGGGGAGCTGTTTTTT.

The chain employs TRBV2 and TRBJ2-7, with a weak D call TRBD1 (6 bases). The CDR3 consists of 9 residues. CDR1 SNHLY and CDR2 FYNNEI come from the germline V gene. Trimming left V 8 bases short and J 13 bases short, with 12 bases between. The DNA for the CDR3 is TGTGCCAGCGGGACACTGGGATACTTC. It specifies CASGTLGYF.